The 30 T cell receptor beta chains given below trace back to one sample, sequenced in a study of human T cells and chemical hapten exposure. TCRdb analysed the RACE reads with MiXCR anew, one entry per CDR3 protein. The table lists roughly 190,000 distinct CDR3 sequences, 20% to 25% of them singletons. The time point: patch test 1, 2 weeks after DPC sensitization. Treatment indicated: therapeutic diphenylcyclopropenone sensitization with weekly scalp DPC. This specimen was whole blood, taken in connection with sensitization to the hapten diphenylcyclopropenone (DPC). All receptors come from a woman aged 50 to 65 with alopecia areata. Some clones in this sample may be carry-over from other donors' samples.

This clonotype was detected only a few times. An end of the junction differs from the germline gene, which may be a read error. The chain uses TRBV20-1 and TRBJ2-4; 11 positions match TRBD2. The CDR3 length is 16 residues. Germline V lookup: CDR1 DFQATT, CDR2 SNEGSKA (reference sequence). CDR3 in amino acids: CSATQPPWGPFSGRAF. Here the CDR3 DNA reads TGCAGTGCTACGCAACCACCATGGGGGCCATTTAGCGGGAGGGCCTTC.

V and J are TRBV12-3 or TRBV12-4 and TRBJ2-1; TRBD2 matches 8 bases. J was trimmed by 3 bases and V by 3 bases; bases with no gene match: 4. CDR3 length: 15 residues. The CDR3 sequence is CASSFDGRDYNEQFF. CDR3 nucleotide sequence: TGTGCCAGCAGTTTCGACGGGAGGGACTACAATGAGCAGTTCTTC.

This clonotype has just a few counts. The chain recombines TRBV20-1 with TRBJ1-2, with TRBD1 identical over 9 bases. The CDR3 is 12 amino acids. Trimming cost V 3 bases and J 8 bases; bases outside gene matches: 4. Germline CDR1 DFQATT, CDR2 SNEGSKA (reference sequence). The CDR3 coding sequence is TGCAGTGCTAGCAGGACAGGGGAGGGCTACACCTTC. This translates into CSASRTGEGYTF.

This clonotype was observed at least ten times. CDR3 bases: TGTGCCAGCAGCCCTAGCGGGAACCCCTACAATGAGCAGTTCTTC. The encoded protein is CASSPSGNPYNEQFF. This chain connects TRBV3-1 to TRBJ2-1; 9 bases align to TRBD2. This CDR3 is built from 15 residues. CDR1 and CDR2 from the germline V gene are LGHDT and YNNKEL (reference sequence). V lost 4 bases and J lost 2; bases outside the gene matches: 3.

J is TRBJ2-7 and V is TRBV11-2, with D uncertain. Germline-derived CDR1 and CDR2 are SGHAT and FQNNGV. The CDR3 contains 12 residues. V was pared by 5 bases and J by 0 bases, with 5 bases between. The DNA for the CDR3 is TGTGCCAGCAGCCCCTACTCCTACGAGCAGTACTTC. Translation gives CASSPYSYEQYF.

The chain couples TRBV29-1 to TRBJ2-3, with D possibly matching TRBD2 (5 bases). The V gene's germline CDR1 is SQVTM and CDR2 ANQGSEA. This CDR3 comprises 13 residues. V lost 8 bases, J lost 4 bases, and 16 bases lay in between. This CDR3 is CSTIGNGADTQYF. DNA for the CDR3: TGCAGCACCATCGGGAATGGTGCAGATACGCAGTATTTT.

This clonotype occurred many times. The gene calls are TRBV7-2 and TRBJ2-7; D assignment may be TRBD1 or TRBD2 (5 bases each). V was cut by 5 bases and J by 1 base, with 12 bases left in between. This CDR3 is 14 amino acids long. Germline V gene lookup returns CDR1 SGHTA and CDR2 FQGNSA. In nucleotides, the CDR3 is TGTGCCAGCAGCCGTACGGGACGGTCCTACGAGCAGTACTTC. Translation: CASSRTGRSYEQYF.

In DNA form, the CDR3 reads TGTGCCAGCAGCTCTCGGACTAGCGGGAGTCGATTTTACGAGCAGTACTTC. It specifies CASSSRTSGSRFYEQYF. The chain is built from TRBV7-6 and TRBJ2-7; 13 nucleotides agree with TRBD2. This CDR3 spans 17 amino acids. Per germline, CDR1 SGHVS and CDR2 FNYEAQ. The J segment lost 4 bases and the V segment lost 4 bases, leaving 10 bases of the junction unmatched. Variable domain in full (rest from reference TRBV7-6 and TRBJ2-7): GAGVSQSPRYKVTKRGQDVALRCDPISGHVSLYWYRQALGQGPEFLTYFNYEAQQDKSGLPNDRFSAERPEGSISTLTIQRTEQRDSAMYRCASSSRTSGSRFYEQYFGPGTRLTVT.

This clonotype has more than one count but fewer than ten. The J gene is TRBJ2-2, the V gene TRBV25-1, with a possible D match to TRBD2 (5 bases). Per germline, CDR1 MGHDK and CDR2 SYGVNS. CDR3 size: 14 residues. V lost 1 base and J lost 7, with 10 bases in between. The CDR3 DNA reads TGTGCCAGCAGTGAATTCGGGGTTATCGGGGAGCTGTTTTTT. It encodes CASSEFGVIGELFF.

The chain is built from TRBV29-1 and TRBJ2-7, with 11 positions matching TRBD1. Germline CDR1 and CDR2: SQVTM and ANQGSEA. Trimming cost V 4 bases and J 7 bases; bases outside gene matches: 3. The CDR3 consists of 12 residues. The CDR3 here is CSVGDRGMEQYF. The CDR3 DNA reads TGCAGCGTTGGGGACAGGGGGATGGAGCAGTACTTC.

The chain links TRBV7-2 to TRBJ2-1, with 9 positions matching TRBD2. Germline V gene lookup returns CDR1 SGHTA and CDR2 FQGNSA. This CDR3 has 14 residues. The V segment lost 6 bases and the J segment 2 bases; nucleotides outside the gene matches: 2. CDR3 loop: CASSSSGAYNEQFF. The CDR3, as DNA: TGTGCCAGCAGTTCTAGCGGGGCCTACAATGAGCAGTTCTTC.

In this sample, this clonotype turned up a few times. This sequence joins TRBV10-3 and TRBJ2-2; 9 bases are a match to TRBD1. The length of the CDR3 is 16 residues. With V trimmed by 9 bases and J by 3 bases, 11 bases remained unmatched. Germline loops: CDR1 ENHRY, CDR2 SYGVKD. Written as DNA, the CDR3 is TGTGCCATAACCAACAATGGACAGGGGTACACCGGGGAGCTGTTTTTT. Encoded protein: CAITNNGQGYTGELFF.

On this clonotype: A much larger clone differs by one base, so this may be a read error. As the CDR3 is not closed by the conserved phenylalanine or tryptophan, this likely results from a read error. The genes are TRBV19 and TRBJ2-1; 9 positions agree with TRBD1. Germline CDR1 LNHDA, CDR2 SQIVND (reference sequence). The CDR3 length is 15 residues. With 7 bases clipped from V and 7 bases from J, the junction kept 11 bases outside the gene matches. The CDR3 protein is CASNPRGQGWNEQFL. Written as DNA, the CDR3 is TGTGCCAGTAACCCCCGGGGACAGGGTTGGAATGAGCAGTTCCTC.

The gene calls are TRBV10-3 and TRBJ2-1; 9 positions agree with TRBD2. The CDR3 extends over 16 amino acids. Germline V CDR1 and CDR2: ENHRY, SYGVKD. With 6 bases clipped from V and 8 bases from J, the junction kept 14 bases outside the gene matches. The CDR3 sequence: CAISSPLSGSCHEQFF. The CDR3, as DNA: TGTGCCATCAGCTCTCCCCTTAGCGGGAGCTGTCATGAGCAGTTCTTC.

V is TRBV27 and J is TRBJ2-2; 8 bases fit TRBD2. Germline CDR1 reads MNHEY; CDR2 reads SMNVEV (reference sequence). The CDR3 extends over 15 amino acids. Trimming at V came to 6 bases and at J to 1 base, leaving 4 bases not matched to a gene. CDR3 amino acids: CASRRLAQNTGELFF. The CDR3 DNA is TGTGCCAGCAGGAGACTAGCGCAGAACACCGGGGAGCTGTTTTTT.

This clonotype occurred a few times. This chain links TRBV2 with TRBJ2-1, with 8 bases identical to TRBD2. V shed 10 bases and J 5 bases; nucleotides not matched to a gene: 10. This CDR3 contains 14 residues. Germline-derived CDR1 and CDR2 are SNHLY and FYNNEI. CDR3 DNA: TGTGCCACCGTGGCGGGACTAGTAAACAATGAGCAGTTCTTC. Amino acid sequence: CATVAGLVNNEQFF.

The genes are TRBV5-1 and TRBJ1-1, with TRBD1 as a possible D gene (6 bases). Looked up from germline, CDR1 is SGHRS and CDR2 is YFSETQ. The V gene lost 5 bases and the J gene lost 0 bases, with 17 bases spanning the gap. The CDR3 length is 16 residues. This CDR3 is CASRPLQGSVNTEAFF. The CDR3 DNA reads as TGCGCCAGCAGGCCATTACAGGGATCCGTGAACACTGAAGCTTTCTTT.

V usage is TRBV2 and J usage is TRBJ2-7; D may correspond to TRBD1 or TRBD2 (5 bases each). The CDR3 runs 12 residues. The germline V gene encodes CDR1 SNHLY and CDR2 FYNNEI. Trimming shortened V by 4 bases and J by 5 bases, and 9 bases separated the two germline ends. In DNA form, the CDR3 reads TGTGCCAGCAGTGTAGGGACCCACGAGCAGTACTTC. It encodes CASSVGTHEQYF.

CDR3 residues: CSVRSTGEGYEQYF. The CDR3 DNA reads as TGCAGCGTCAGATCGACAGGGGAAGGCTACGAGCAGTACTTC. The genes are TRBV29-1 and TRBJ2-7; 8 bases match TRBD1. The CDR3 contains 14 residues. Trimming cost V 6 bases and J 3 bases; bases outside gene matches: 10. Germline V lookup: CDR1 SQVTM, CDR2 ANQGSEA.

This clonotype was picked up a small number of times. This chain connects TRBV6-2 or TRBV6-3 to TRBJ1-1; D is uncertain. Germline lookup yields CDR1 MNHEY and CDR2 SVGEGT. Trimming removed 4 bases from V and 5 bases from J, with 17 bases in between. The CDR3 covers 15 residues. CDR3 nucleotide sequence: TGTGCCAGCAGTTCCGCAACCGGGGTCCTAACTGAAGCTTTCTTT. Amino acids: CASSSATGVLTEAFF.

This clonotype has at least ten counts. V usage is TRBV2 and J usage is TRBJ1-5; D is perhaps TRBD1 (5 bases). CDR3 length: 15 residues. The germline V gene encodes CDR1 SNHLY and CDR2 FYNNEI. V was shortened by 1 base and J by 7 bases, with 14 bases between the two germline ends. The CDR3 DNA reads as TGTGCCAGCAGTGAAGTGGGGAGGGGCGGGCAGCCCCAGCATTTT. It yields the protein CASSEVGRGGQPQHF. Combining the CDR3 with reference TRBV2 and TRBJ1-5 gives the whole variable domain EPEVTQTPSHQVTQMGQEVILRCVPISNHLYFYWYRQILGQKVEFLVSFYNNEISEKSEIFDDQFSVERPDGSNFTLKIRSTKLEDSAMYFCASSEVGRGGQPQHFGDGTRLSIL.

The V and J genes are TRBV7-2 and TRBJ2-2; no clear D gene. V was trimmed by 1 base and J by 0 bases, leaving 9 bases between them. Per the germline V gene, CDR1 is SGHTA and CDR2 is FQGNSA. The CDR3 sequence is 16 residues long. CDR3 nucleotide sequence: TGTGCCAGCAGCTTAGGGCAGTTCGCGAACACCGGGGAGCTGTTTTTT. This encodes CASSLGQFANTGELFF.

The CDR3 sequence: CASSESGTGIYEQYF. In DNA form, the CDR3 reads TGTGCCAGCAGTGAAAGTGGGACAGGGATCTACGAGCAGTACTTC. The V call is TRBV6-1, the J call TRBJ2-7; 9 bases map to TRBD1. This CDR3 has 15 residues. Germline V gives CDR1 MNHNS, CDR2 SASEGT. Losses at the gene ends were 2 bases for V and 3 bases for J; bases not matched to a gene: 5.

The V and J genes are TRBV12-3 or TRBV12-4 and TRBJ1-1, with 8 bases lining up with TRBD1. The junction had 10 bases not matched to a gene; V was cut back by 5 bases and J by 5 bases. The CDR3 covers 15 residues. The CDR3, as DNA: TGTGCCAGCAGTCCGACGACAGGGGAAAGGACTGAAGCTTTCTTT. Translated, it gives CASSPTTGERTEAFF.

This clonotype was observed many times. This chain connects TRBV5-1 to TRBJ1-4; D might be TRBD1 (5 bases). Germline V gene sequence: CDR1 SGHRS, CDR2 YFSETQ. There are 15 residues in the CDR3. The ends were cut back, 3 bases at V and 1 base at J, with 10 bases in the middle. CDR3 nucleotides: TGCGCCAGCAGCTCGTTGGGGGAAACTAATGAAAAACTGTTTTTT. Translating it yields CASSSLGETNEKLFF.

This clonotype was observed many times. The chain links TRBV10-2 to TRBJ1-1; TRBD1 matches 10 bases. CDR3 length: 15 amino acids. With 3 bases clipped from V and 10 bases from J, the junction kept 11 bases outside the gene matches. Germline-derived CDR1 and CDR2 are WSHSY and SAAADI. In nucleotides, the CDR3 is TGCGCCAGCAGTGATGGCCGGACAGGGGGGCGCGGAGCTTTCTTT. Its protein product is CASSDGRTGGRGAFF.

In DNA form, the CDR3 reads TGCAGTGCTAGAGGGACAGGGGGCGGCTACACCTTC. Its translation is CSARGTGGGYTF. This chain links TRBV20-1 with TRBJ1-2; 11 bases fit TRBD1. Germline V lookup: CDR1 DFQATT, CDR2 SNEGSKA (reference sequence). J gave up 8 bases and V 1 base, and 0 bases lay outside the gene matches. The CDR3 covers 12 residues.

This clonotype was seen a handful of times. The rearrangement links TRBV28 to TRBJ1-1; no clear D gene. This CDR3 contains 15 residues. V lost 7 bases and J 1 base, leaving 16 bases between the germline ends. Germline V gene lookup returns CDR1 MDHEN and CDR2 SYDVKM. CDR3 DNA sequence: TGTGCCAGCACCTCTTTTTCATGGGCGAACACTGAAGCTTTCTTT. This translates into CASTSFSWANTEAFF.

The chain employs TRBV12-3 or TRBV12-4 and TRBJ1-3; TRBD1 matches 10 bases. The CDR3 length is 16 residues. The trim removed 3 bases at V and 2 bases at J, leaving 4 bases unmatched. The CDR3 region has the DNA TGTGCCAGCAGTTTGTCTGGGACAGGGGCTGGAAACACCATATATTTT. Translating it yields CASSLSGTGAGNTIYF.

This rearrangement joins TRBV20-1 to TRBJ1-4; possibly TRBD1 for D (6 bases). The CDR3 covers 13 residues. The V gene lost 5 bases and the J gene lost 1 base, with 8 bases spanning the gap. Germline CDR1 and CDR2: DFQATT and SNEGSKA (reference sequence). CDR3 in amino acids: CSASGETNEKLFF. In DNA form, the CDR3 reads TGCAGTGCTTCAGGGGAAACTAATGAAAAACTGTTTTTT.